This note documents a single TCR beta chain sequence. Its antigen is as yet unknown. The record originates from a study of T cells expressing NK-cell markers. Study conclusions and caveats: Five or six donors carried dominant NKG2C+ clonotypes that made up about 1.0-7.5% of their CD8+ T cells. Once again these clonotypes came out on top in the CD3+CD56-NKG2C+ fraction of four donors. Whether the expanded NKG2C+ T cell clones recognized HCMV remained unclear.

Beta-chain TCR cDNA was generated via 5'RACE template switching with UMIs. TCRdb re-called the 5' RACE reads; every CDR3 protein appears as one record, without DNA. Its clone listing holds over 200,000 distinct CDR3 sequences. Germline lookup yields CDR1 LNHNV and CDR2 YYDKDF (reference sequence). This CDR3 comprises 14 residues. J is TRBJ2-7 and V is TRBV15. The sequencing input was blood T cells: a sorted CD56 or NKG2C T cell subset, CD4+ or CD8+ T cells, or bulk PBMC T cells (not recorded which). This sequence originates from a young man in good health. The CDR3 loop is CATSRGQGNYEQYF.